This TCR beta chain was observed in a study of blood T cell repertoires in COVID-19. Per the germline V gene, CDR1 is MRHNA and CDR2 is SNTAGT. Deletions cut 10 bases from V and 4 bases from J, with 10 bases between. The CDR3 covers 11 residues. Produced via immunoSEQ multiplex PCR; TCRdb's table is partial and in-frame only. The profile covers about 220,000 clones, with 65% to 85% appearing a single time and over 2.5% taken by the ten largest. The genes are TRBV6-4 and TRBJ2-5, with a possible D match to TRBD2 (5 bases). The receptor's source is a woman in her twenties or thirties who had recovered from COVID-19. Sequencing was carried out using peripheral blood. CDR3 coding DNA: TGTGCCATCACCGAGGGAGAGACCCAGTACTTC. It yields the protein CAITEGETQYF.